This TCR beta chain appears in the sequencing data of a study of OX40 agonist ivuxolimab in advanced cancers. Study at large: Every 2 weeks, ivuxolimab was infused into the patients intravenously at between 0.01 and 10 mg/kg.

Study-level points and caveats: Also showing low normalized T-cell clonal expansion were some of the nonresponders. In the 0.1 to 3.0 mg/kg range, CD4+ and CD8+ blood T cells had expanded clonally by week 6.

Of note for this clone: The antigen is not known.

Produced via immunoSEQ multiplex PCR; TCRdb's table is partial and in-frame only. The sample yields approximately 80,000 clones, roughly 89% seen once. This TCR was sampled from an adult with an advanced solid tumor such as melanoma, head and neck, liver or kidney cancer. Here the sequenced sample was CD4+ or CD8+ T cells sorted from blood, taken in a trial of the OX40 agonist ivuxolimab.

DNA of the CDR3: TGTGCCATCAGGGGGACAGAGGGAGCCTACGAGCAGTACTTC. It codes for CAIRGTEGAYEQYF. The genes are TRBV10-3 and TRBJ2-7, with TRBD1 identical over 7 bases. CDR1 ENHRY and CDR2 SYGVKD come from the germline V gene. V shed 6 bases and J 2 bases; nucleotides not matched to a gene: 7. The CDR3 consists of 14 residues.